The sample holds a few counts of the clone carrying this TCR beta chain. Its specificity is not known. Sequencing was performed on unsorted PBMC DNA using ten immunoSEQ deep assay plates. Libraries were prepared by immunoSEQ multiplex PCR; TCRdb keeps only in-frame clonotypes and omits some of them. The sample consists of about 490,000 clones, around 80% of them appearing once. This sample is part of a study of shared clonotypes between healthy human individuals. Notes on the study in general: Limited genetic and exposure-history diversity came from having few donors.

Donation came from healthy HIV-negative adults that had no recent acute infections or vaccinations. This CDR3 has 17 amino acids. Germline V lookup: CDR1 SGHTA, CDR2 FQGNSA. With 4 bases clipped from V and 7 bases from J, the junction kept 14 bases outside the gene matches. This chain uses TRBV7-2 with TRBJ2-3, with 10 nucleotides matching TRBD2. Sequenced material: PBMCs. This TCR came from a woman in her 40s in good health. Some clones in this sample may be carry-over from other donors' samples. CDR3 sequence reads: CASSSHFASGSRNTQYF. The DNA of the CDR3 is TGTGCCAGCAGCTCTCACTTCGCTAGCGGGAGTCGTAATACGCAGTATTTT. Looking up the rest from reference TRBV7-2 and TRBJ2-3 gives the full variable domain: GAGVSQSPSNKVTEKGKDVELRCDPISGHTALYWYRQSLGQGLEFLIYFQGNSAPDKSGLPSDRFSAERTGGSVSTLTIQRTQQEDSAVYLCASSSHFASGSRNTQYFGPGTRLTVL.